A single T cell receptor (beta chain) is shown here with its context. Its recognized antigen is unknown. The record has no base qualities; no much larger clone is one base away. Enrolling through a virtual design, the prospective study's participants ranged in age from about 18 to 100 years and lived across roughly 23 United States geographic areas. To assign participants to cohorts, the prospective study relied on clinical history that participants themselves reported in a screening survey and a study questionnaire. Recovered participants in ImmuneRACE Cohort 3 were defined as having two consecutive negative NP/OP PCR tests, clearance from a healthcare professional, or resolution of symptoms. In the prospective study, mobile phlebotomists collected whole blood, serum and a nasopharyngeal or oropharyngeal swab from each participant. Participants in the prospective study had the option to provide additional blood draws and questionnaires over an approximately 2-month period. Prospective study blood samples were shipped either frozen or at room temperature before DNA extraction.

This specimen comes from a study of blood T cell repertoires in COVID-19 (dated by TCRdb to the early 2020s). Background for the entire study: The collaborator samples originated in the United States, Italy and Spain and spanned the acute and convalescent phases of COVID-19. The samples were drawn from the first 160 participants of the ongoing ImmuneRACE study and from 1,200 or so subjects provided by 6 global collaborators. The prospective study material was composed of cDNA or gDNA derived from T cells, B-cell-depleted T cells, or PBMCs. The repertoires were released in a freely available public database intended as a resource for research on the immune response to SARS-CoV-2. HLA class I and class II types, where available, came from metadata supplied by the sample provider rather than from assay-based typing. The dataset comprised deeply sampled blood TCRbeta repertoires from subjects exposed to, actively infected with, or recovered from COVID-19. Nearly every sample came with metadata listing a de-identified subject ID, COVID-19 status, age in years and sex. General study outcomes and caveats: The quantity of clinical and demographic metadata differed by source and by participant and was supplied without curation.

Including the terminal cysteine and phenylalanine, the CDR3 comprises 15 residues. Only the CDR3 region is kept as DNA, spanning 45 bases read in frame from base 1. TCRbeta CDR3 regions were amplified from genomic DNA by means of the immunoSEQ Assay, a bias-controlled multiplex PCR. The published analysis was carried out like this. The number of nucleated cells in each sample was estimated by amplification of reference gene primers within the assay. Sequence reads were collapsed and filtered to measure the absolute abundance of every unique TCRbeta CDR3 rearrangement. For each sample, productive Simpson clonality was calculated as the square root of Simpson's diversity index across productive rearrangements. TCRdb took over this immuneACCESS table, retaining in-frame rearrangements with V and J assigned. Such tables are incomplete; in checked studies, under half of the missing clones stem from an unresolved V gene, and the remainder is unexplained. D and trimming were read from the DNA, whereas the V and J calls and clone size are those reported in that table. For this sample there are around 250,000 clones; just over 85% appear just once. The top ten hold around 15% of the sample.

The TCR sequence derives from a man aged 18 to 30 who had recovered from COVID-19. Here the chain combines TRBV21-1 and TRBJ2-7; TRBD2, the table's D call, was not compared with the DNA. TRBV21-1 is noted as a pseudogene. The sequencing sample was made of PBMCs or T cells enriched from blood (not recorded which). This receptor carries the CDR3 CASNGCRSSSYEQYF. In nucleotides, the sequence is TGTGCCAGCAACGGTTGCCGCTCGAGCTCCTACGAGCAGTACTTC.